These T cell receptor beta chains were read from a single sample in a study of cytomegalovirus exposure and HLA in healthy donors. The table came from immunoSEQ multiplex PCR; TCRdb's copy has only in-frame clones and leaves some out. The sample has roughly 120,000 clones, about 68% seen once. Material: PBMCs. These TCRs come from a woman aged 45-59 years in good health and CMV-seropositive. Both conserved end residues are part of each CDR3. Fields, in order: V gene, J gene, clone size, D gene, CDR3 DNA, CDR3 protein. A D gene is named only where the DNA matches it firmly. Clone sizes are given selectively: once, few, many, or a class where the clone is expanded.

>TRBV25-1|TRBJ1-1|.|.
TGTGCCAGCAGCGCCGAGGTCGACACTGAAGCTTTCTTT
CASSAEVDTEAFF
>TRBV4-3|TRBJ2-3|.|.
TGCGCCAGCAGCCCCCGGGAAACAGATACGCAGTATTTT
CASSPRETDTQYF
>TRBV9|TRBJ1-5|.|.
TGTGCCAGCAGCGCGGGGGGGAATAGCAATCAGCCCCAGCATTTT
CASSAGGNSNQPQHF
>TRBV2|TRBJ1-5|.|.
TGTGCCACATTGCCCTGGACATCTGGGATCTCCCCAAAAAATCAACCCCAGCATTTT
CATLPWTSGISPKNQPQHF
>TRBV4-3|TRBJ1-6|.|.
TGCGCCAGCAGCCAAGATTGGTCCAGGGGTAATTCACCCCTCCACTTT
CASSQDWSRGNSPLHF
>TRBV28|TRBJ2-7|once|TRBD1
TGTGCCAGCAGTCCCCTGACAGGGGGCGACGAGCAGTACTTC
CASSPLTGGDEQYF
>TRBV7-3|TRBJ2-5|.|.
TGTGCCAGCAGCTTAGACGGCAGCCGAGGGGGAGAGACCCAGTACTTC
CASSLDGSRGGETQYF
>TRBV5-4|TRBJ2-1|once|TRBD2
TGTGCCAGCAGCCTGAGGACTAGCGGGGGGTACAATGAGCAGTTCTTC
CASSLRTSGGYNEQFF
>TRBV9|TRBJ1-2|.|.
TGTGCCAGCAGCGTAGAGGTCAGCGAGAACTATGGCTACACCTTC
CASSVEVSENYGYTF
>TRBV2|TRBJ1-2|.|.
TGTGCCAGCAGTGTGGGGGGGTTGGCCTATGGCTACACCTTC
CASSVGGLAYGYTF
>TRBV7-9|TRBJ2-6|once|.
TGTGCCAGCAGCCGGGACTCTGGGGCCAACGTCCTGACTTTC
CASSRDSGANVLTF
>TRBV5-4|TRBJ1-2|.|.
TGTGCCAGCAGCTCGCTTGGACAGATCCTACTTAACTATGGCTACACCTTC
CASSSLGQILLNYGYTF
>TRBV2|TRBJ1-1|once|TRBD1
TGTGCCAGCAGTTTACAGGGGGAAACTGAAGCTTTCTTT
CASSLQGETEAFF
>TRBV5-6|TRBJ2-5|.|TRBD2
TGTGCCAGCAGCTCCCTCCTAGCGGGGGGAGAGACCCAGTACTTC
CASSSLLAGGETQYF
>TRBV7-9|TRBJ2-7|once|.
TGTGCCAGCAGCTGGACAGGGACTAGCAGCGAGCAGTACTTC
CASSWTGTSSEQYF
>TRBV28|TRBJ1-1|few|.
TGTGCCAGCAGTTTATATGGGGGCGGCACTGAAGCTTTCTTT
CASSLYGGGTEAFF
>TRBV11-2|TRBJ2-7|.|.
TGTGCCAGCAGCTCATCCAGGGTGGAGCAGTACTTC
CASSSSRVEQYF
>TRBV27|TRBJ1-5|.|TRBD1
TGTGCCAGCAGTGATACCGGGACAGGGGCCTATTATGGCAATCAGCCCCAGCATTTT
CASSDTGTGAYYGNQPQHF
>TRBV7-9|TRBJ2-5|once|.
TGTGCCAGCAGCCCATTACCGGAAGAGACCCAGTACTTC
CASSPLPEETQYF
>TRBV5-4|TRBJ1-2|.|TRBD1
TGTGCCAGCAGCGTCCAGCAGGGGGGACAGGGTAGCTATGGCTACACCTTC
CASSVQQGGQGSYGYTF
>TRBV5-6|TRBJ1-2|.|.
TGTGCCAGCAGCTCCCGGACAGCCGGCGTCTATGGCTACACCTTC
CASSSRTAGVYGYTF
>TRBV5-1|TRBJ2-7|.|TRBD2
TGCGCCAGCAGCTGGGGCGGGACTAACTACGAGCAGTACTTC
CASSWGGTNYEQYF
>TRBV7-2|TRBJ2-7|.|TRBD2
TGTGCCAGCAGCTTAGCCTTGGGACTAGCGGGAGGTCCTGCCTACGAGCAGTACTTC
CASSLALGLAGGPAYEQYF
>TRBV10-3|TRBJ1-1|once|.
TGTGCCATCAGTGCAGTGAACACTGAAGCTTTCTTT
CAISAVNTEAFF
>TRBV30|TRBJ2-7|.|TRBD2
TGTGCCTGCGCCGGGGGGAGCTACGAGCAGTACTTC
CACAGGSYEQYF
>TRBV5-3|TRBJ2-7|.|TRBD2
TGTGCCAGAAGCTTGGAAGGGCGGGAGGTGAGGGAGCAGTACTTC
CARSLEGREVREQYF